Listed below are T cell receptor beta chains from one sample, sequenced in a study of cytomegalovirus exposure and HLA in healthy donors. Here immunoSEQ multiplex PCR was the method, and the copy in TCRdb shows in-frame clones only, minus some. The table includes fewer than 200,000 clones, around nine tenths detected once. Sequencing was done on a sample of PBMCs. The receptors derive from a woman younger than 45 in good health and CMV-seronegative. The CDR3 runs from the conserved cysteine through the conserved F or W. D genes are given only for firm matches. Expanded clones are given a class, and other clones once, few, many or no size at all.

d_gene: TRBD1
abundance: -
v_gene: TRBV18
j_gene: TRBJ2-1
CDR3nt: TGTGCCAGCTCACCGCCGGGACAGGGTGGCGATGAGCAGTTCTTC
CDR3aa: CASSPPGQGGDEQFF

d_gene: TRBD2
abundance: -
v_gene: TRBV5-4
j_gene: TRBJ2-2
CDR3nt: TGTGCCAGCAGCTTAGGACTAGCGGGGGGGTACACCGGGGAGCTGTTTTTT
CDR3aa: CASSLGLAGGYTGELFF

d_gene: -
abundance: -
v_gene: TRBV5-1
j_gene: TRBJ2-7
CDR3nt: TGCGCCAGCAGCTTGCGCCGCACGAACTCCTACGAGCAGTACTTC
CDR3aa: CASSLRRTNSYEQYF

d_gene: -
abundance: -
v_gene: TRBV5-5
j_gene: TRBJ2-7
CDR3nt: TGTGCCAGCAGGAGGGGGGGGAGCTCCTACGAGCAGTACTTC
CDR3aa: CASRRGGSSYEQYF

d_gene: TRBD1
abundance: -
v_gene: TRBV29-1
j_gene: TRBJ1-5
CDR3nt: TGCAGCGTTGCACAGGGGAATAGCAATCAGCCCCAGCATTTT
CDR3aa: CSVAQGNSNQPQHF

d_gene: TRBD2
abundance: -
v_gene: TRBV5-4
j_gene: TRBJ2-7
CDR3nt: TGTGCCAGCAGCCAAGTAGGAGCGGGAGCTCTCGAGCAGTACTTC
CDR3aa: CASSQVGAGALEQYF

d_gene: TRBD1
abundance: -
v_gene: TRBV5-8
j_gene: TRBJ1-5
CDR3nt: TGTGCCAGCAGTGCAGGGGGCGACGGTCAGCCCCAGCATTTT
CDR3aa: CASSAGGDGQPQHF

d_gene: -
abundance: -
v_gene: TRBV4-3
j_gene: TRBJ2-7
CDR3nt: TGCGCCAGCAGCCAAGGACAGGATGGCTCCTACGAGCAGTACTTC
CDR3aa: CASSQGQDGSYEQYF

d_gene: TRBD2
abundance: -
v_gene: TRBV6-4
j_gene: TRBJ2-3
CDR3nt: TGTGCCAGCAGCTGGACTAGCGAGGATACGCAGTATTTT
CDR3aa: CASSWTSEDTQYF

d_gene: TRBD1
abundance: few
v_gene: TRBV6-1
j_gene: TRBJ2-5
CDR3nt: TGTGCCAGCAGTGAGGGGACAGCAATCGAGACCCAGTACTTC
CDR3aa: CASSEGTAIETQYF

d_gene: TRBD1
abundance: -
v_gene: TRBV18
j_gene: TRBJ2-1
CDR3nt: TGTGCCAGCTCGCCTACAGGGGTGGTCTACAATGAGCAGTTCTTC
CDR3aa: CASSPTGVVYNEQFF

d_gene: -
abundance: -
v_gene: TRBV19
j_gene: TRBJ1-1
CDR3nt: TGTGCCAGTAGTATAGTTGGGGGAGGGGGATCGACTGAAGCTTTCTTT
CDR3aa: CASSIVGGGGSTEAFF

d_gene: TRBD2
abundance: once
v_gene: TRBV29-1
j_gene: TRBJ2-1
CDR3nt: TGCAGCGTTGAGCCCAGCGGGGGATCCTATGAGCAGTTCTTC
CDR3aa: CSVEPSGGSYEQFF

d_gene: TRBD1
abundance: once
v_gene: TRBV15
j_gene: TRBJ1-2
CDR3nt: TGTGCCACCAGCAGAGATAATGACAGGGATGGCTACACCTTC
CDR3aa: CATSRDNDRDGYTF

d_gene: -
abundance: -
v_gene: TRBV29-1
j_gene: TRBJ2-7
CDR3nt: TGCAGCGCCAGGACAAACACCTACGAGCAGTACTTC
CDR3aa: CSARTNTYEQYF

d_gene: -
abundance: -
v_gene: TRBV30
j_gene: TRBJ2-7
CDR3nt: TGTGCCTGGAGTATCGACAGGAGAAACGAGCAGTACTTC
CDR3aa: CAWSIDRRNEQYF

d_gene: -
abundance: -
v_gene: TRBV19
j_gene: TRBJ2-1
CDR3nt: TGTGCCAGTAGTATGGGTCGGGACTCCTACAATGAGCAGTTCTTC
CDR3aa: CASSMGRDSYNEQFF

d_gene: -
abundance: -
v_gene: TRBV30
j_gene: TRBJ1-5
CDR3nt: TGTGCCTGGAGAGGAGGGGGCAATCAGCCCCAGCATTTT
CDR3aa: CAWRGGGNQPQHF